The entry below describes one T cell receptor beta chain. RNA was isolated and reverse transcribed to cDNA, the sequencing template. Using immunoSEQ multiplex PCR, the repertoire was profiled, and TCRdb retains in-frame clones only, with some absent. This sample carries hundreds of thousands of clones, about 53% of them seen once, and the ten largest clones take 0.45%. The sample is drawn from a study of CD8+ T cells in alopecia areata. The germline V and J ends were trimmed by 4 bases and 4 bases, with 20 bases remaining between them. Germline V gene sequence: CDR1 GTSNPN, CDR2 SVGIG (reference sequence). CDR3 size: 15 residues.

The chain carries TRBV30 and TRBJ2-7; D may be TRBD1 or TRBD2 (5 bases each). This clonotype was obtained from a human donor with alopecia areata. Sequencing used CD4+ T cells sorted from blood, obtained at week 0. CDR3 amino acids: CAWKLLKEGIYEQYF. The CDR3 DNA reads TGTGCCTGGAAGCTGCTGAAAGAGGGGATTTACGAGCAGTACTTC.